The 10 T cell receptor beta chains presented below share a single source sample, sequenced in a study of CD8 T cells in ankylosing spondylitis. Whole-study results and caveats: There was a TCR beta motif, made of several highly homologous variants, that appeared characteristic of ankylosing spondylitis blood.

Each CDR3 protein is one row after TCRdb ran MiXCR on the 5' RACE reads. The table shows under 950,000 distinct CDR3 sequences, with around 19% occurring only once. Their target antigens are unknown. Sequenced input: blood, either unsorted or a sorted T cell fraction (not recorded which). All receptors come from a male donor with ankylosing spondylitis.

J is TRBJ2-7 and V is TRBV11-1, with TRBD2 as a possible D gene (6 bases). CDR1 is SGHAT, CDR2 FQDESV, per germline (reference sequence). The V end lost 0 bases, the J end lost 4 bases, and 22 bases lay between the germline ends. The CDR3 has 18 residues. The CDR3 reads CASSLAMTRRREHYEQYF. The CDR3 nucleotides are TGTGCCAGCAGCTTAGCGATGACTAGGAGAAGGGAGCATTACGAGCAGTACTTC.

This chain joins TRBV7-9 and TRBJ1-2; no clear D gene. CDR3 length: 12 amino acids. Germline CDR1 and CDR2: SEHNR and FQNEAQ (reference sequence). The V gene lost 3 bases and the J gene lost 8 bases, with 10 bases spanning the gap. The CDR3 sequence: CASSFTTAGYTF. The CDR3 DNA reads TGTGCCAGCAGCTTCACCACTGCAGGCTACACCTTC.

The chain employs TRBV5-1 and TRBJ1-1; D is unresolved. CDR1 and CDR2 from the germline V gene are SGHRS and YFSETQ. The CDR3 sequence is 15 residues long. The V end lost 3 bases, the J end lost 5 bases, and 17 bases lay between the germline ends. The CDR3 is CASSYGSQLGTEAFF. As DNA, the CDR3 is TGCGCCAGCAGCTATGGGAGCCAGCTTGGAACTGAAGCTTTCTTT.

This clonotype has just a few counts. CDR3 region: CSGGAMGGETQYF. The CDR3, as DNA: TGCAGCGGGGGGGCGATGGGGGGAGAGACCCAGTACTTC. This chain connects TRBV29-1 to TRBJ2-5; possibly TRBD1 or TRBD2 for D (6 bases each). The CDR3 has 13 residues. Germline CDR1 is SQVTM and CDR2 is ANQGSEA. Deletions cut 7 bases from V and 4 bases from J, with 16 bases between.

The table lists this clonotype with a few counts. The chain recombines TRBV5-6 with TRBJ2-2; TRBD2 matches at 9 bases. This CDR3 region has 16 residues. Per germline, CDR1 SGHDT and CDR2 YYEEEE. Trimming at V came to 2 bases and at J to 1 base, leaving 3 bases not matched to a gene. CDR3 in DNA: TGTGCCAGCAGCTTTCGACTAGCGGTGAACACCGGGGAGCTGTTTTTT. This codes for CASSFRLAVNTGELFF.

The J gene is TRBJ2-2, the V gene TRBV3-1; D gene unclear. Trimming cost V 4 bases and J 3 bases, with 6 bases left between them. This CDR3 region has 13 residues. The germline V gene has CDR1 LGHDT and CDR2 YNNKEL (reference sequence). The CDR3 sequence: CASSPIDTGELFF. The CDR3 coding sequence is TGTGCCAGCAGCCCCATAGACACCGGGGAGCTGTTTTTT.

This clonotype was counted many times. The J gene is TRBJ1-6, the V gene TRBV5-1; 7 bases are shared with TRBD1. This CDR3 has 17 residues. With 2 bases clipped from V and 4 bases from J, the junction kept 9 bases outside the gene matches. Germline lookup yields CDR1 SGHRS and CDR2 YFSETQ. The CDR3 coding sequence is TGCGCCAGCAGCTTAAGGGACAGCGAATATTATAATTCACCCCTCCACTTT. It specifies CASSLRDSEYYNSPLHF. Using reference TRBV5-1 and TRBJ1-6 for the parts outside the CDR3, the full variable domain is KAGVTQTPRYLIKTRGQQVTLSCSPISGHRSVSWYQQTPGQGLQFLFEYFSETQRNKGNFPGRFSGRQFSNSRSEMNVSTLELGDSALYLCASSLRDSEYYNSPLHFGNGTRLTVT.

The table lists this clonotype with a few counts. DNA of the CDR3: TGTGCCAGCAGCTTGGAGAGGGAGAGTTATACGCAGTATTTT. Translating it yields CASSLERESYTQYF. The chain recombines TRBV5-8 with TRBJ2-3, with D possibly being TRBD2 (5 bases). Germline CDR1 SGHTS, CDR2 YDEGEE. With 0 bases removed from V and 7 bases from J, the gap between germline ends came to 12 bases. The CDR3 covers 14 residues.

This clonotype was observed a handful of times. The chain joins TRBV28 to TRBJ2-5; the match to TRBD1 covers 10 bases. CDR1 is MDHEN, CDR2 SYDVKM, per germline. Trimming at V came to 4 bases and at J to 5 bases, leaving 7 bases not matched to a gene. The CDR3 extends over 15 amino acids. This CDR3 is CASSSSTGGAETQYF. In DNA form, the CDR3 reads TGTGCCAGCAGTTCCTCGACAGGGGGCGCGGAGACCCAGTACTTC. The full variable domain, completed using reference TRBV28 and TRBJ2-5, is DVKVTQSSRYLVKRTGEKVFLECVQDMDHENMFWYRQDPGLGLRLIYFSYDVKMKEKGDIPEGYSVSREKKERFSLILESASTNQTSMYLCASSSSTGGAETQYFGPGTRLLVL.

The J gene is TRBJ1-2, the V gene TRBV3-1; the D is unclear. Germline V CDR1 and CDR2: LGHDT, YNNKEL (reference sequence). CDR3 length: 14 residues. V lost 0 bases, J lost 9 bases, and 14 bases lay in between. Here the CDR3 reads CASSQDLRARSYTF. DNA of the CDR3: TGTGCCAGCAGCCAAGATTTACGAGCCCGAAGCTACACCTTC. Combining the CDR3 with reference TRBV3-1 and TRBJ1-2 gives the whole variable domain DTAVSQTPKYLVTQMGNDKSIKCEQNLGHDTMYWYKQDSKKFLKIMFSYNNKELIINETVPNRFSPKSPDKAHLNLHINSLELGDSAVYFCASSQDLRARSYTFGSGTRLTVV.